This T cell receptor beta chain was profiled in a study of identical twins. This clonotype was found a few times. One end of the junction does not line up with germline, which may come from a read error. MiXCR, applied by TCRdb to the 5' RACE reads, yields one record per CDR3 protein. The table has roughly 1.6 million distinct CDR3 sequences, roughly 35% seen once; the top ten hold approximately 0.25%. This CDR3 spans 15 amino acids. Germline-derived CDR1 and CDR2 are LGHNA and YNFKEQ. This TCR derives from a newborn girl in good health. V usage is TRBV4-2 and J usage is TRBJ2-3; 7 bases are a match to TRBD1. Sequencing was done on a sample of cord blood. CDR3 sequence (DNA): TGTGCCAGCGGCCAAGGGGACAGAGTAACAGATACGCAGTATTTT. This codes for CASGQGDRVTDTQYF.